A selection of T cell receptor beta chains follows, all from one sample in a study of T cell repertoires in cytomegalovirus infection. TCRdb fed the reads into MiXCR, producing one record per CDR3 protein. This sample has roughly 190,000 distinct CDR3 sequences, with less than 9.5% found just once. Sequencing was carried out using PBMCs. The receptors stem from a human donor in good health (CMV status not recorded). Some clones in this sample may be carry-over from other donors' samples. Each CDR3 is given with its conserved first and last residue. Each record gives: clone size, J gene, D gene, V gene, CDR3 protein, CDR3 DNA. The D gene is left open where the match is weak. Not all rows give a size; the values are once, few, many and, for expanded clones, a class.

many	TRBJ1-3	.	TRBV12-3/TRBV12-4	CASNGRTRNTIYF	TGTGCCAGCAATGGCAGGACCAGAAACACCATATATTTT
few	TRBJ2-5	.	TRBV28	CASSAGGGETQYF	TGTGCCAGCAGTGCCGGAGGGGGAGAGACCCAGTACTTC
.	TRBJ2-3	.	TRBV6-2/TRBV6-3	CASSYSLMANSTDTQYF	TGTGCCAGCAGTTACTCCTTAATGGCTAATAGCACAGATACGCAGTATTTT
few	TRBJ2-1	.	TRBV28	CASWGTFPAFPHNEQFF	TGTGCCAGCTGGGGGACCTTTCCCGCATTTCCCCACAATGAGCAGTTCTTC
many	TRBJ2-7	TRBD2	TRBV18	CASSPPTVASGRTEQYF	TGTGCCAGCTCACCACCGACGGTCGCTAGCGGGAGAACGGAGCAGTACTTC
few	TRBJ1-2	TRBD1	TRBV12-3/TRBV12-4	CASSPGGAGYGYTF	TGTGCCAGCAGTCCAGGGGGAGCTGGGTATGGCTACACCTTC
many	TRBJ2-7	TRBD2	TRBV7-2	CASSLVAGGSGAYEQYF	TGTGCCAGCAGCTTAGTGGCCGGGGGGAGCGGAGCCTACGAGCAGTACTTC
many	TRBJ2-7	TRBD2	TRBV5-5	CASSLGGLAGGSPYEQYF	TGTGCCAGCAGCTTGGGAGGACTAGCGGGAGGTTCCCCCTACGAGCAGTACTTC
many	TRBJ1-4	.	TRBV7-2	CASSQRTDEKLFF	TGTGCCAGCAGCCAGAGGACAGATGAAAAACTGTTTTTT
many	TRBJ1-2	.	TRBV5-1	CASSYGQDGYTF	TGCGCCAGCAGCTATGGACAAGACGGCTACACCTTC
many	TRBJ2-1	TRBD2	TRBV7-7	CASSLLAGVNEQFF	TGTGCTAGCAGCTTATTAGCGGGGGTAAATGAGCAGTTCTTC
few	TRBJ1-4	TRBD1	TRBV7-9	CASSIGQGVEKLFF	TGTGCCAGCAGCATCGGACAGGGAGTTGAAAAACTGTTTTTT
many	TRBJ1-6	TRBD1	TRBV7-2	CASSLAGTANSPLHF	TGTGCCAGCAGCTTAGCGGGGACAGCTAATTCACCCCTCCACTTT
few	TRBJ1-1	TRBD1	TRBV27	CASSLYPTGHTEAFF	TGTGCCAGCAGTTTATATCCGACAGGGCACACTGAAGCTTTCTTT
few	TRBJ2-1	.	TRBV20-1	CSARGASENNEQFF	TGCAGTGCTAGAGGGGCTAGCGAGAACAATGAGCAGTTCTTC
many	TRBJ2-1	.	TRBV7-2	CASSTHLGREQFF	TGTGCCAGCAGCACCCATCTAGGTCGGGAGCAGTTCTTC
many	TRBJ2-1	TRBD2	TRBV19	CASSIQLAGALNEQFF	TGTGCCAGTAGTATACAGCTAGCGGGAGCTTTGAATGAGCAGTTCTTC
many	TRBJ2-1	.	TRBV7-8	CASSSTRLESSYNEQFF	TGTGCCAGCAGCTCTACTAGGCTGGAGAGCTCCTACAATGAGCAGTTCTTC
few	TRBJ1-4	.	TRBV28	CASRFINEKLFF	TGTGCCAGCAGGTTTATAAATGAAAAACTGTTTTTT
few	TRBJ2-1	.	TRBV9	CASSKRWPGEQFF	TGTGCCAGCAGCAAACGCTGGCCAGGGGAGCAGTTCTTC
many	TRBJ1-4	TRBD1	TRBV7-2	CASSLNRGSREKLFF	TGTGCCAGCAGCCTGAACAGGGGTAGTCGGGAAAAACTGTTTTTT
many	TRBJ2-3	.	TRBV6-1	CASSLTRSTDTQYF	TGTGCCAGCAGTCTAACTAGGAGCACAGATACGCAGTATTTT
many	TRBJ2-2	TRBD1	TRBV11-2	CAALPPGGVTGELFF	TGTGCCGCCCTCCCCCCAGGGGGCGTCACCGGGGAGCTGTTTTTT
many	TRBJ2-7	.	TRBV7-9	CASSLELAPYEQYF	TGTGCCAGCAGCTTAGAACTAGCCCCCTACGAGCAGTACTTC